This T cell receptor (beta chain) was obtained from a study of shared clonotypes between healthy human individuals. Notes on the study in general: Among non-shared clonotypes, generation probabilities were lower than among those shared by all four donors. Across subsets, estimated richness was generally greater for naive than for memory populations. The sharing of roughly 5% of naive CD4 clonotypes was seen across a handful of donors.

Remarks on this clone: Its antigen is unknown. Other DNA sequences in this specimen translate into the identical CDR3.

V lost 4 bases and J 0 bases, leaving 8 bases between the germline ends. Germline V gene data show CDR1 as SQVTM and CDR2 as ANQGSEA. CDR3 size: 13 residues. CD45RA+ naive and CD45RA-negative memory subsets were separated from CD4+ cells. The repertoire was sequenced with immunoSEQ multiplex PCR; TCRdb's copy has only in-frame clones and lacks some. The table shows about 330,000 clones, with around 67% occurring only once. The chain has TRBV29-1 and TRBJ2-3; D is tentatively TRBD1 or TRBD2 (5 bases each). The clonotype originates from a man between 25 and 39 years old in good health. The material sequenced was memory CD4+ T cells sorted from blood. Documented subset: CD45RA-negative fraction. The CDR3 loop is CSVGGGSTDTQYF. DNA for the CDR3: TGCAGCGTTGGGGGCGGGAGCACAGATACGCAGTATTTT.